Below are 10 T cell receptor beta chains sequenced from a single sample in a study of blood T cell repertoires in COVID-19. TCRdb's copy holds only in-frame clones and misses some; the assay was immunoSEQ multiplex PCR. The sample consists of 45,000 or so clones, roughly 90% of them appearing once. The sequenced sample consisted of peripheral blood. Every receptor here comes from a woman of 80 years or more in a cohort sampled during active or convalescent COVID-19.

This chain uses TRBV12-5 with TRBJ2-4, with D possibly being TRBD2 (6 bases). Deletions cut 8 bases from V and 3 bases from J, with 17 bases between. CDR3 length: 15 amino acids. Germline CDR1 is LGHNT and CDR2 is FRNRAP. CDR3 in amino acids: CASSQAGLGKNIQYF. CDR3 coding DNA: TGTGCTAGTTCCCAGGCGGGGTTGGGCAAAAACATTCAGTACTTC. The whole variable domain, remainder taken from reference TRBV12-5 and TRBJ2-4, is DARVTQTPRHKVTEMGQEVTMRCQPILGHNTVFWYRQTMMQGLELLAYFRNRAPLDDSGMPKDRFSAEMPDATLATLKIQPSEPRDSAVYFCASSQAGLGKNIQYFGAGTRLSVL.

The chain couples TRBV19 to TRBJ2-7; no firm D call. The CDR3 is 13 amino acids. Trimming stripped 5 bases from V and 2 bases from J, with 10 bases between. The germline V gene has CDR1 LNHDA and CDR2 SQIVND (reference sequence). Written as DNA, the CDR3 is TGTGCCAGTAGTTTCTATCCTACCTACGAGCAGTACTTC. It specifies CASSFYPTYEQYF.

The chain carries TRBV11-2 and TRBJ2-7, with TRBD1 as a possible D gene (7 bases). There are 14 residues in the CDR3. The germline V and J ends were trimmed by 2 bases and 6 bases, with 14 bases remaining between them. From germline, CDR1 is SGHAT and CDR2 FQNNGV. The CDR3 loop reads CASSLTQGGLEQYF. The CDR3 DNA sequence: TGTGCCAGCAGCTTAACCCAGGGGGGCCTCGAGCAGTACTTC.

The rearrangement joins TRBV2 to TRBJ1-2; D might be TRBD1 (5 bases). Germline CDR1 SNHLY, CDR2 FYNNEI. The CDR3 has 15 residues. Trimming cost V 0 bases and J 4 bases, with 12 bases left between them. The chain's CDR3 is CASSEAQGGLYGYTF. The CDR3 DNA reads TGTGCCAGCAGTGAAGCGCAGGGCGGTCTCTATGGCTACACCTTC. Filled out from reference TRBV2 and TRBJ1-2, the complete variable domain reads EPEVTQTPSHQVTQMGQEVILRCVPISNHLYFYWYRQILGQKVEFLVSFYNNEISEKSEIFDDQFSVERPDGSNFTLKIRSTKLEDSAMYFCASSEAQGGLYGYTFGSGTRLTVV.

CDR3 amino acids: CASSLAQGNTEAFF. The CDR3 DNA reads as TGTGCCAGCAGCTTGGCACAGGGGAACACTGAAGCTTTCTTT. This chain links TRBV5-5 with TRBJ1-1, with D possibly matching TRBD1 (6 bases). From germline, CDR1 is SGHKS and CDR2 YYEKEE (reference sequence). V was pared by 0 bases and J by 1 base, with 7 bases between. The CDR3 is 14 amino acids.

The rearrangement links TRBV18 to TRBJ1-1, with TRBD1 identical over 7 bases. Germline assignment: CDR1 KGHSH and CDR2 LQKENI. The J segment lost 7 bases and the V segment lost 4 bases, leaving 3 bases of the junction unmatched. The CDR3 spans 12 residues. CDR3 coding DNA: TGTGCCAGCTCACAGGGGGCCCTTGAAGCTTTCTTT. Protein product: CASSQGALEAFF.

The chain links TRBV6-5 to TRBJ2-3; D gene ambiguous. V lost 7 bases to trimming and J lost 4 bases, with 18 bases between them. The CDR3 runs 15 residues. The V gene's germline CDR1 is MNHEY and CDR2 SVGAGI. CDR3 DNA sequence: TGTGCCAGCAACCGAGATCTGTCAGGCGCAGATACGCAGTATTTT. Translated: CASNRDLSGADTQYF.

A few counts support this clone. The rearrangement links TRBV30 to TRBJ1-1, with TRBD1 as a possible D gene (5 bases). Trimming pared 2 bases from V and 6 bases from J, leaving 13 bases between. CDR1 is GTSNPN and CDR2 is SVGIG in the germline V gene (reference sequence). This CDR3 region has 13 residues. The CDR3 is CAWSPKGSPEAFF. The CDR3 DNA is TGTGCCTGGAGTCCTAAGGGGTCACCTGAAGCTTTCTTT.

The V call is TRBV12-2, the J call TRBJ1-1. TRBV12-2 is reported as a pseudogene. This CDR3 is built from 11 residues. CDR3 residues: CASRLSGEAFF. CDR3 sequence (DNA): TGTGCAAGTCGCCTATCGGGTGAAGCTTTCTTT.

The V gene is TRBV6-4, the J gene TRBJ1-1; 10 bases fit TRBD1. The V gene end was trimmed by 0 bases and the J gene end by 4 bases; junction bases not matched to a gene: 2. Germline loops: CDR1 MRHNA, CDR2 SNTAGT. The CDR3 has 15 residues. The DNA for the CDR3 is TGTGCCAGCAGTGACTCAGGGACAGGGGTCACTGAAGCTTTCTTT. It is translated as CASSDSGTGVTEAFF.